This T cell receptor beta chain was sequenced for a study of T cells in Graves' hyperthyroidism and ophthalmopathy. Study results and limitations: Clonotypes that were expanded in thyroid above 0.001 mostly appeared in blood too.

Germline-derived CDR1 and CDR2 are KGHSH and LQKENI. With 5 bases clipped from V and 4 bases from J, the junction kept 8 bases outside the gene matches. The CDR3 is 15 residues long. RNA transcripts provided the source from which TCR beta CDR3 regions were amplified. The study used the HTBI primer set for a first-round RT-PCR of the TCR CDR3. MiXCR, applied by TCRdb to the multiplex PCR reads, yields one record per CDR3 protein. The data show around 600,000 distinct CDR3 sequences, roughly 14% seen once. This clonotype showed up just once. Its specificity is not known. Patients having uncontrolled infection, another autoimmune disease, pregnancy or lactation were not included. Thyroid ultrasound, orbital computed tomography, clinical symptoms, and serum thyroxine and TRAb underpinned diagnoses. The PBMCs had their origin in 8.5 to 10 ml of fresh peripheral blood.

Specimen: blood. The TCR originated in a woman aged 45-60 years with Graves' ophthalmopathy. The chain links TRBV18 to TRBJ1-3, with 7 bases lining up with TRBD1. CDR3 sequence reads: CASSSEGGAGNTIYF. The CDR3 bases are TGTGCCAGCTCATCAGAAGGGGGCGCGGGAAACACCATATATTTT.